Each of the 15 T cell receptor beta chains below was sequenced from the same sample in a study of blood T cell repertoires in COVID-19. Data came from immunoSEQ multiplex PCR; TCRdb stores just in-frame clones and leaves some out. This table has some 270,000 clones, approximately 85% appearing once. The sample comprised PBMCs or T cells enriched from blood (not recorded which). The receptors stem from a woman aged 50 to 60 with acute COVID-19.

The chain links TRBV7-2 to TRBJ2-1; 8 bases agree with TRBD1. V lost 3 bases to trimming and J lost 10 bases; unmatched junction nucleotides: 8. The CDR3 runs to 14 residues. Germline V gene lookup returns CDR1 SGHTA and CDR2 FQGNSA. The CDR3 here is CASSFAQGAREQFF. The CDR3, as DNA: TGTGCCAGCAGCTTCGCTCAGGGGGCTAGGGAGCAGTTCTTC.

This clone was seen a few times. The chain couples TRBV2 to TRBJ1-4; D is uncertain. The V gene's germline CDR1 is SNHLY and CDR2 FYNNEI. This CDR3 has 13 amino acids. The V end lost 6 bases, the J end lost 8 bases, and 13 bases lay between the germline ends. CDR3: CASRRMFGEKLFF. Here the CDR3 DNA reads TGTGCCAGCAGGCGGATGTTCGGCGAAAAACTGTTTTTT.

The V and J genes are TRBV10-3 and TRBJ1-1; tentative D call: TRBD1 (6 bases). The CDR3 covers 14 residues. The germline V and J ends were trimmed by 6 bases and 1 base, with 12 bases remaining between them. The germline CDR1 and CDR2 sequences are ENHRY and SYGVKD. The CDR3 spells CAIRQQGSNTEAFF. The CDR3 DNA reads TGTGCCATCAGACAACAGGGATCGAACACTGAAGCTTTCTTT.

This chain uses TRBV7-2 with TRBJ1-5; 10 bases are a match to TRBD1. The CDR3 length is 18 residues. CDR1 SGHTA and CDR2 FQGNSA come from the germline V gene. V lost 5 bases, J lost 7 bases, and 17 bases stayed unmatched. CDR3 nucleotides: TGTGCCAGCAGCCATAGGCTTCGGGACAGGGGATCTTGGCAGCCCCAGCATTTT. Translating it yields CASSHRLRDRGSWQPQHF.

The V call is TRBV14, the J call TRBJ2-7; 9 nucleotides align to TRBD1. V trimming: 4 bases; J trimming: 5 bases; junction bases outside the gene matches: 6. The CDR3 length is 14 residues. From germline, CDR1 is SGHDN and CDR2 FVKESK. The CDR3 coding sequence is TGTGCCAGCAGCCCCCCGGGACAGGGAAACGAGCAGTACTTC. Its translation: CASSPPGQGNEQYF. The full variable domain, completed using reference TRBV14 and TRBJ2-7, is EAGVTQFPSHSVIEKGQTVTLRCDPISGHDNLYWYRRVMGKEIKFLLHFVKESKQDESGMPNNRFLAERTGGTYSTLKVQPAELEDSGVYFCASSPPGQGNEQYFGPGTRLTVT.

The CDR3 region has the DNA TGTGCCAGCAGTCAGACAGAGAGTCTCTATGGCTACACCTTC. Translating it yields CASSQTESLYGYTF. The chain has TRBV6-2 or TRBV6-3 and TRBJ1-2, with D perhaps matching TRBD1 (5 bases). The CDR3 extends over 14 amino acids. Between the trimmed V and J ends, which lost 5 bases and 4 bases, there was a span of 14 bases. In germline, CDR1 is MNHEY, CDR2 SVGEGT.

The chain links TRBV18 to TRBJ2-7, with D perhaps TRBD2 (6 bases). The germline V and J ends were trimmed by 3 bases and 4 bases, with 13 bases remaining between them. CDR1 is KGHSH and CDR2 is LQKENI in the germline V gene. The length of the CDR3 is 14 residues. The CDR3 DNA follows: TGTGCCAGCTCACCGTTGGAGGGACCGTACGAGCAGTACTTC. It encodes CASSPLEGPYEQYF.

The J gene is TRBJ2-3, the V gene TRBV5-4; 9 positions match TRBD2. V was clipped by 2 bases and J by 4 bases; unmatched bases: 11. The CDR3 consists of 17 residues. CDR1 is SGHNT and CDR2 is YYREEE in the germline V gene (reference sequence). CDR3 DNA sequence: TGTGCCAGCAGCTTAAATCGCGGGGGGGGTGGCGCAGATACGCAGTATTTT. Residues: CASSLNRGGGGADTQYF.

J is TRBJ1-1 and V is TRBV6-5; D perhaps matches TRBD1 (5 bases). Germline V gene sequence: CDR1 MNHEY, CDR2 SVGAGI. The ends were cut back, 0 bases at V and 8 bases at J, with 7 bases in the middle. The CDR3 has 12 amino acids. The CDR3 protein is CASSYSGGEAFF. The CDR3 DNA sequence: TGTGCCAGCAGTTACTCGGGGGGAGAAGCTTTCTTT.

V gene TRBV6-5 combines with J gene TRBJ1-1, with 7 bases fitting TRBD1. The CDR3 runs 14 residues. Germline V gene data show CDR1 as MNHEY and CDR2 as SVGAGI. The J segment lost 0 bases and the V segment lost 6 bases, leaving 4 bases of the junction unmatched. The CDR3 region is CASRLTGLNTEAFF. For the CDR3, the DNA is TGTGCCAGCAGACTGACAGGGTTGAACACTGAAGCTTTCTTT.

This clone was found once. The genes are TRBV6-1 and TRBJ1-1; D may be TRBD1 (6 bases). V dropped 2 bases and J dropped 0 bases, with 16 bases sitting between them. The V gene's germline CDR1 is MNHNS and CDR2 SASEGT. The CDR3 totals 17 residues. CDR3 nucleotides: TGTGCCAGCAGTGAAAGGGGCGGGGGGCGCATGAACACTGAAGCTTTCTTT. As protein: CASSERGGGRMNTEAFF.

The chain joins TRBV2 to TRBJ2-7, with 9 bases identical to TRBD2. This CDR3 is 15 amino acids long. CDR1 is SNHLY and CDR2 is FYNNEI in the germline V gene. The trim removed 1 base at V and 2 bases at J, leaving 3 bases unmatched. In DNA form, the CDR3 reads TGTGCCAGCAGTGAAGGGGCGGGGGGGCCCTACGAGCAGTACTTC. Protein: CASSEGAGGPYEQYF.

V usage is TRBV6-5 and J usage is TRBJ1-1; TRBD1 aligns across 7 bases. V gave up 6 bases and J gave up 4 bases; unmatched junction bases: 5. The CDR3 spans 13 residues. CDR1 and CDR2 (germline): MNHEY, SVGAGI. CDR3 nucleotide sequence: TGTGCCAGCAGATTAGACAGGGTCACTGAAGCTTTCTTT. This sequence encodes CASRLDRVTEAFF.

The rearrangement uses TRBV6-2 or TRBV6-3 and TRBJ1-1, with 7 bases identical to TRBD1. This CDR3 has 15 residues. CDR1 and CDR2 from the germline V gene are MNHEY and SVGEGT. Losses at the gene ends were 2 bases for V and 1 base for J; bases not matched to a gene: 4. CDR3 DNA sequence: TGTGCCAGCAGTTACGCCGGGACAGCGAACACTGAAGCTTTCTTT. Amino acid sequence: CASSYAGTANTEAFF.

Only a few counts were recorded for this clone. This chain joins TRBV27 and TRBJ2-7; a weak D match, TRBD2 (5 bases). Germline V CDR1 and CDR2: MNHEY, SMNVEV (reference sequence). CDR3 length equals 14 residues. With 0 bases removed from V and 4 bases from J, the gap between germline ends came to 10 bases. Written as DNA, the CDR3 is TGTGCCAGCAGTTTATCGAGAGGGAGTTACGAGCAGTACTTC. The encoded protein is CASSLSRGSYEQYF.